This T cell receptor beta chain was recorded in a study of T cells of healthy individuals. This clonotype was counted at least ten times. TCRdb recomputed calls from the 5' RACE reads with MiXCR, one row per CDR3 protein. The sample has about 60,000 distinct CDR3 sequences; around 15% are singletons. The receptor was isolated from a human donor in good health.

The CDR3 is CAIRMTGTDNSPLHF. CDR3 in DNA: TGTGCCATCAGAATGACCGGGACAGATAATTCACCCCTCCACTTT. The rearrangement joins TRBV10-3 to TRBJ1-6; 7 bases match TRBD1. CDR3 size: 15 residues. Germline-derived CDR1 and CDR2 are ENHRY and SYGVKD. With V trimmed by 6 bases and J by 5 bases, 7 bases remained unmatched.